These 13 T cell receptor beta chains share one sample of origin, sequenced in a study of blood T cells in healthy people across ages. For the second PCR, which ran for roughly 7 to 11 cycles, a sample-barcoded 5' primer and a J-beta primer mix were used. MiXCR was run by TCRdb on the 5' RACE reads, yielding one entry per CDR3 protein. The repertoire includes nearly 800,000 distinct CDR3 sequences, around 25% of them detected once, and roughly 3.5% sits in the top ten. These data also formed part of another study, on T cells of mothers and their children.

Input material: blood. These receptor sequences come from a boy aged 10-17 years in good health.

V usage is TRBV5-6 and J usage is TRBJ1-6; possibly TRBD1 for D (6 bases). V lost 3 bases and J 7 bases, leaving 14 bases between the germline ends. CDR1 is SGHDT and CDR2 is YYEEEE in the germline V gene. The CDR3 totals 15 residues. CDR3 coding DNA: TGTGCCAGCAGCTCGAGACAGGTTTTGAATTCACCCCTCCACTTT. This sequence encodes CASSSRQVLNSPLHF.

The chain recombines TRBV11-2 with TRBJ2-5; D might be TRBD2 (5 bases). Germline CDR1 is SGHAT and CDR2 is FQNNGV. This CDR3 comprises 12 residues. The ends were cut back, 4 bases at V and 11 bases at J, with 14 bases in the middle. In DNA form, the CDR3 reads TGTGCCAGCAGCTGGAGCTCGAGGGAGCAGTACTTC. It yields the protein CASSWSSREQYF.

The genes are TRBV10-3 and TRBJ2-5; 9 bases agree with TRBD2. V shed 6 bases, J shed 1 base, and the junction held 9 bases outside the gene matches. Germline V gene sequence: CDR1 ENHRY, CDR2 SYGVKD. CDR3 length: 16 residues. The CDR3 here is CAISAGLAGTQETQYF. CDR3 bases: TGTGCCATCAGCGCAGGGCTAGCGGGGACCCAAGAGACCCAGTACTTC.

V gene TRBV10-3 combines with J gene TRBJ1-4; maybe TRBD1 (6 bases). This CDR3 is built from 14 residues. Germline CDR1 and CDR2: ENHRY and SYGVKD. V gave up 3 bases and J gave up 8 bases, with 13 bases separating them. Here the CDR3 DNA reads TGTGCCATCAGTGAACGGGGGCTAAGAGAAAAACTGTTTTTT. This translates into CAISERGLREKLFF.

The rearrangement joins TRBV7-2 to TRBJ2-5; TRBD1 might be the D (5 bases). Germline V gives CDR1 SGHTA, CDR2 FQGNSA. The CDR3 loop spans 17 amino acids. V lost 2 bases to trimming and J lost 2 bases, with 18 bases between them. CDR3 sequence reads: CASSLFAQGKGQETQYF. In DNA form, the CDR3 reads TGTGCCAGCAGCTTATTCGCCCAGGGTAAAGGGCAAGAGACCCAGTACTTC.

This clonotype came up a few times. The chain carries TRBV7-2 and TRBJ1-2; 8 bases agree with TRBD1. Trimming cost V 7 bases and J 4 bases; bases outside gene matches: 8. The CDR3 has 14 residues. CDR1 SGHTA and CDR2 FQGNSA come from the germline V gene. CDR3 region: CASTDRGGPYGYTF. DNA of the CDR3: TGTGCCAGCACCGACAGGGGTGGTCCCTATGGCTACACCTTC.

The genes are TRBV6-5 and TRBJ1-2; 9 nucleotides align to TRBD1. Germline values: CDR1 MNHEY, CDR2 SVGAGI. V shed 6 bases and J 2 bases; nucleotides not matched to a gene: 4. CDR3 length: 14 residues. CDR3 DNA: TGTGCCAGCAGGGGACAGGGCATAAACTATGGCTACACCTTC. Its protein is CASRGQGINYGYTF.

Concerning this clonotype: Possible read error: a much larger clone is one base away. The chain joins TRBV6-2 or TRBV6-3 to TRBJ2-1; 8 nucleotides align to TRBD2. The CDR3 sequence is 17 residues long. Germline CDR1 and CDR2: MNHEY and SVGEGT. J lost 4 bases, V lost 0 bases, and 8 bases had no gene match. The chain's CDR3 is CASSYSPGGGLYNEQFF. The CDR3 bases are TGTGCCAGCAGTTACTCGCCTGGCGGGGGGCTTTACAATGAGCAGTTCTTC.

V and J are TRBV5-1 and TRBJ1-5; no clear D. Looked up from germline, CDR1 is SGHRS and CDR2 is YFSETQ. The CDR3 is 15 amino acids. Between the trimmed V and J ends, which lost 1 base and 2 bases, there was a span of 10 bases. The DNA for the CDR3 is TGCGCCAGCAGCTTGACCGGCTCTGGCAATCAGCCCCAGCATTTT. It specifies CASSLTGSGNQPQHF.

Notes on this clonotype: Germline and junction disagree at one end, which may indicate a read error. This sequence joins TRBV5-1 and TRBJ1-1; 10 nucleotides align to TRBD1. Germline values: CDR1 SGHRS, CDR2 YFSETQ. The CDR3 is made up of 17 amino acids. CDR3 amino acids: CASSWGTGVVMNTEAFF. The CDR3 DNA reads as TGCGCCAGCAGCTGGGGGACAGGGGTTGTCATGAACACTGAGGCTTTCTTT.

This clonotype was counted only a few times. V and J are TRBV11-1 and TRBJ1-2, with 9 bases identical to TRBD1. After removal of 4 bases from V and 6 bases from J, the junction contained 6 bases not matched to a gene. Per the germline V gene, CDR1 is SGHAT and CDR2 is FQDESV (reference sequence). This CDR3 spans 14 amino acids. This chain's CDR3 is CASSSGQGRDGYTF. For the CDR3, the DNA is TGTGCCAGCAGCTCGGGACAGGGACGAGATGGCTACACCTTC.

J is TRBJ2-7 and V is TRBV11-2; a possible D gene is TRBD2 (6 bases). There are 15 residues in the CDR3. CDR1 is SGHAT and CDR2 is FQNNGV in the germline V gene. The V end lost 1 base, the J end lost 5 bases, and 15 bases lay between the germline ends. As DNA, the CDR3 is TGTGCCAGCAGCTTAGTGACGGCGGGAACCCACGAGCAGTACTTC. Amino acids: CASSLVTAGTHEQYF. The full variable domain, rest sourced from reference TRBV11-2 and TRBJ2-7, is EAGVAQSPRYKIIEKRQSVAFWCNPISGHATLYWYQQILGQGPKLLIQFQNNGVVDDSQLPKDRFSAERLKGVDSTLKIQPAKLEDSAVYLCASSLVTAGTHEQYFGPGTRLTVT.

Here the CDR3 DNA reads TGTGCCAGCAGCCCTGCGAGGACTGCCTACAATGAGCAGTTCTTC. Protein product: CASSPARTAYNEQFF. The chain recombines TRBV14 with TRBJ2-1; D might be TRBD2 (5 bases). The V end was cut by 4 bases, the J end by 2 bases, with 12 bases between. CDR3 length: 15 amino acids. Per the germline V gene, CDR1 is SGHDN and CDR2 is FVKESK. Based on the CDR3 plus reference TRBV14 and TRBJ2-1, the full variable domain is EAGVTQFPSHSVIEKGQTVTLRCDPISGHDNLYWYRRVMGKEIKFLLHFVKESKQDESGMPNNRFLAERTGGTYSTLKVQPAELEDSGVYFCASSPARTAYNEQFFGPGTRLTVL.